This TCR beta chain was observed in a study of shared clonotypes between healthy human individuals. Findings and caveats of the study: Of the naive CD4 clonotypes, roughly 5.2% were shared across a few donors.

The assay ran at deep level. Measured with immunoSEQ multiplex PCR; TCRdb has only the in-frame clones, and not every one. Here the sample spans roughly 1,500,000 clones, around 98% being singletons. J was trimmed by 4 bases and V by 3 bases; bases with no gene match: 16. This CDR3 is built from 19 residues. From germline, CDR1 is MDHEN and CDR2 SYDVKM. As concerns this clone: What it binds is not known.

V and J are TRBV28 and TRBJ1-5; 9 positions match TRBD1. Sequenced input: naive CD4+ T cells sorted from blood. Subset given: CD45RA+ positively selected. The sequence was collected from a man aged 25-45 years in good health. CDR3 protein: CASSFPGTGSFIWNQPQHF. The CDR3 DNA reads TGTGCCAGCAGTTTTCCCGGGACAGGGTCTTTTATTTGGAATCAGCCCCAGCATTTT.